This T cell receptor beta chain was recorded in a study of T cells in Graves' hyperthyroidism and ophthalmopathy. Across the whole study: Upon initial diagnosis and before any treatment, peripheral blood was collected.

Exclusion of patients followed from uncontrolled infection, other autoimmune disease, pregnancy or lactation. The PBMCs studied were ones that came from about 10 ml fresh peripheral blood. Study conclusions and caveats: Clonotypes that were expanded in thyroid above 0.001 mostly appeared in blood too.

Amplification of TCR beta CDR3 regions was performed using RNA transcripts as template. An initial round of RT-PCR targeting the TCR CDR3 relied on the HTBI primer set. MiXCR, applied by TCRdb to the multiplex PCR reads, yields one record per CDR3 protein. Here the sample spans about 560,000 distinct CDR3 sequences, approximately 14% being singletons. As for this clonotype: Its antigen remains unidentified.

The germline V gene has CDR1 LGHDT and CDR2 YNNKEL (reference sequence). J gave up 8 bases and V 0 bases, and 7 bases lay outside the gene matches. The CDR3 has 16 amino acids. This TCR came from a woman aged 25 to 39 with Graves' hyperthyroidism. V is TRBV3-1 and J is TRBJ1-4, with 9 bases aligning to TRBD1. Sequenced material: blood. Written as DNA, the CDR3 is TGTGCCAGCAGCCAAGATACGACGACAGGGGGAGAAAAACTGTTTTTT. Its translation: CASSQDTTTGGEKLFF.